The sequence of this T cell receptor (beta chain) was determined in a study of vaccination and CD4 T cells after COVID-19. Study summary: Everyone enrolled got two doses of BNT162b2 or mRNA-1273 vaccine. Overlapping spike pools from SARS-CoV-2 and HCoV-NL63, HCoV-OC43 and HCoV-229E served as culture stimuli. Study-wide points: Relatively few convalescent patients were studied, without early post-infection timepoints. Vaccine-specific clones in convalescent patients were spike mono-reactive in 304 of 307 cases.

Specified treatment: roughly 10-day PBMC culture with coronavirus spike peptide pools or control peptides (ViraFEST assay). An Oncomine TCR Beta short-read assay was used to sequence the DNA from cultured CD4+ T cells. MiXCR, applied by TCRdb to the PCR reads, yields one record per CDR3 protein. Here the sample spans 9,000 to 15,000 distinct CDR3 sequences, roughly 46% being singletons. About this clonotype: Its antigen is as yet unknown.

The ends were cut back, 6 bases at V and 3 bases at J, with 14 bases in the middle. The CDR3 is made up of 14 amino acids. The sequencing input was CD4+ T cells from blood, cultured in vitro. The sequence derives from a human donor who had recovered from COVID-19. The chain recombines TRBV12-3 or TRBV12-4 with TRBJ1-1, with no clear D. The CDR3 bases are TGTGCCAGCAGGTCTTGGGTGTCGGACACTGAAGCTTTCTTT. Protein: CASRSWVSDTEAFF.